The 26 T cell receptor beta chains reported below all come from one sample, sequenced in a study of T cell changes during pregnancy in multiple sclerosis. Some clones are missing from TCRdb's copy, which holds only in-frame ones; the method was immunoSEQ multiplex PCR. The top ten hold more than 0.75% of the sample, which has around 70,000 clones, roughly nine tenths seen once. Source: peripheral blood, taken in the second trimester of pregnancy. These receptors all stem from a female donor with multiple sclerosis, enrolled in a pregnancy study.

The CDR3 sequence: CASSLVREREAFF. The CDR3 DNA reads as TGTGCCAGCAGCTTAGTCAGGGAACGTGAAGCTTTCTTT. The gene calls are TRBV7-2 and TRBJ1-1; TRBD1 is a possible D gene (5 bases). Germline V CDR1 and CDR2: SGHTA, FQGNSA. CDR3 length: 13 residues. Between the trimmed V and J ends, which lost 1 base and 7 bases, there was a span of 10 bases.

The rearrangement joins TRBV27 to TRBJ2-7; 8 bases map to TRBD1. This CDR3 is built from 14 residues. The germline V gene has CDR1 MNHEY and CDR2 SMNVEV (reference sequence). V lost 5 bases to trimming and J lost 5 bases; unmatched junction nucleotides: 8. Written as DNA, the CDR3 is TGTGCCAGCAGTGCTCCGGGACAGGACGACGAGCAGTACTTC. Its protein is CASSAPGQDDEQYF.

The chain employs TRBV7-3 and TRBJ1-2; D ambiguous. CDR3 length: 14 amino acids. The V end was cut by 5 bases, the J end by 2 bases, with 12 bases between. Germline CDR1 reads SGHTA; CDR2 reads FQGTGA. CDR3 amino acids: CASSPSDGNYGYTF. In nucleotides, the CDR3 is TGTGCCAGCAGCCCGTCCGACGGGAACTATGGCTACACCTTC.

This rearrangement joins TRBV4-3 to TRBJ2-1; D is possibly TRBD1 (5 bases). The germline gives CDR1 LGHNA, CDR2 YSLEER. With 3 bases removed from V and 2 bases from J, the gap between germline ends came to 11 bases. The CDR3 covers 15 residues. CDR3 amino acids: CASSHPGIPYNEQFF. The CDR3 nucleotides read TGCGCCAGCAGCCACCCAGGGATCCCCTACAATGAGCAGTTCTTC.

The CDR3 DNA follows: TGTGCCAGCAGCTTAGGGCAGCGGGGGGGAACAGATACGCAGTATTTT. It yields the protein CASSLGQRGGTDTQYF. The rearrangement uses TRBV7-3 and TRBJ2-3; TRBD2 aligns across 10 bases. The trim removed 2 bases at V and 3 bases at J, leaving 5 bases unmatched. The CDR3 spans 16 residues. Germline V gene lookup returns CDR1 SGHTA and CDR2 FQGTGA.

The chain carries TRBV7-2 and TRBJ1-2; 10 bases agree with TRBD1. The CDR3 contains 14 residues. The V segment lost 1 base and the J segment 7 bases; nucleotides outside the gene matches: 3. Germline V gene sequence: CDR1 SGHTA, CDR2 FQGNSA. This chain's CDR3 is CASSLGQGASGYTF. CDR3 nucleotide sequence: TGTGCCAGCAGCTTAGGACAGGGGGCGAGTGGCTACACCTTC. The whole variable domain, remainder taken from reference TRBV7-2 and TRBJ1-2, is GAGVSQSPSNKVTEKGKDVELRCDPISGHTALYWYRQSLGQGLEFLIYFQGNSAPDKSGLPSDRFSAERTGGSVSTLTIQRTQQEDSAVYLCASSLGQGASGYTFGSGTRLTVV.

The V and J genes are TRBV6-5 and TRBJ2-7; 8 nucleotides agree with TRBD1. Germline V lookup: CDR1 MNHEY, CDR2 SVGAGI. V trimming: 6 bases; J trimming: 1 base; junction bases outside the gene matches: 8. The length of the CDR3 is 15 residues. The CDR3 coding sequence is TGTGCCAGCAGACCAAGGACAGGGACTTCCTACGAGCAGTACTTC. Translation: CASRPRTGTSYEQYF.

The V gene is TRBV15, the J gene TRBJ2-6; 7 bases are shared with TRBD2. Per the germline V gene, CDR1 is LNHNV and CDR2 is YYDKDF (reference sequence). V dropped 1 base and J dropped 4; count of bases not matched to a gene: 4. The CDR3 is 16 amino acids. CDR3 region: CATSRGGGTGANVLTF. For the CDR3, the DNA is TGTGCCACCAGCAGAGGGGGGGGGACCGGGGCCAACGTCCTGACTTTC.

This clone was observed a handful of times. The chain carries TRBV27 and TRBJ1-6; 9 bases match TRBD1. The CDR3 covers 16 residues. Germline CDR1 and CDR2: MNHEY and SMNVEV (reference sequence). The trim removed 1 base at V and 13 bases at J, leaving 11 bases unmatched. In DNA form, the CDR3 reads TGTGCCAGCAGTTTATATGGGACAGGGATTCTTCCCCCCCTCCACTTT. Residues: CASSLYGTGILPPLHF.

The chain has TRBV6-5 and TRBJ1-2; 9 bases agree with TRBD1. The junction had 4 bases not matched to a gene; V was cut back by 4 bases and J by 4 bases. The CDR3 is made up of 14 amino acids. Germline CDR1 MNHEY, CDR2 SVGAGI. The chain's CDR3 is CASSSVDRGYGYTF. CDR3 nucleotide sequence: TGTGCCAGCAGTTCCGTGGACAGGGGCTATGGCTACACCTTC.

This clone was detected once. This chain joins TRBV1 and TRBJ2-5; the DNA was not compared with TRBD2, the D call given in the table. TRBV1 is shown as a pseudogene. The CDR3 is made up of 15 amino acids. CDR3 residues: CTSRSVGTLQETQYF. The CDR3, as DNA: TGCACCAGCCGCTCCGTCGGGACTCTACAAGAGACCCAGTACTTC.

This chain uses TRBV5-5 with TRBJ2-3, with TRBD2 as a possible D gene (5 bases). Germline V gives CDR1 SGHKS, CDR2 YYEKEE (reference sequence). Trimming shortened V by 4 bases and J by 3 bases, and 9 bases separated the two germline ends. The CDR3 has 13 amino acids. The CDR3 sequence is CASSMVATDTQYF. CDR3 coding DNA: TGTGCCAGCAGCATGGTAGCGACAGATACGCAGTATTTT.

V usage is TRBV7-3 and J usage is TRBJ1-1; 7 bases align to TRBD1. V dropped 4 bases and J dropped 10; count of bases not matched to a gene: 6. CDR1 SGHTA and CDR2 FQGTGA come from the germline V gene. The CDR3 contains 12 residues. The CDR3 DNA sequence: TGTGCCAGCAGCTCAGACAGGGATGCAGCTTTCTTT. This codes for CASSSDRDAAFF. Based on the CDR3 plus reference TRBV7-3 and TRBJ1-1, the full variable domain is GAGVSQTPSNKVTEKGKYVELRCDPISGHTALYWYRQSLGQGPEFLIYFQGTGAADDSGLPNDRFFAVRPEGSVSTLKIQRTERGDSAVYLCASSSDRDAAFFGQGTRLTVV.

Here the CDR3 reads CASLAGGPFDEQFF. In nucleotides, the CDR3 is TGTGCCAGCTTAGCGGGGGGGCCATTTGATGAGCAGTTCTTC. This chain uses TRBV2 with TRBJ2-1; TRBD2 agrees at 11 bases. CDR1 and CDR2 (germline): SNHLY, FYNNEI. The V segment lost 8 bases and the J segment 8 bases; nucleotides outside the gene matches: 8. CDR3 length equals 14 residues.

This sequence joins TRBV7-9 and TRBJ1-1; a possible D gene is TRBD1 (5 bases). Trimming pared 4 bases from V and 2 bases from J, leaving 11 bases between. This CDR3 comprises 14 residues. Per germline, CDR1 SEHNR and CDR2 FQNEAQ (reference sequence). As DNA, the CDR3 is TGTGCCAGCAGCTCCAGACAGTCTAACACTGAAGCTTTCTTT. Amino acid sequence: CASSSRQSNTEAFF.

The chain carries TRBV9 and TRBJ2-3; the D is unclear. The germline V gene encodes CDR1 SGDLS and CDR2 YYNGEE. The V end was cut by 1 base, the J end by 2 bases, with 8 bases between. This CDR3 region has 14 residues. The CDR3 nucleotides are TGTGCCAGCAGCGTACAACCAGTCACAGATACGCAGTATTTT. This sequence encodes CASSVQPVTDTQYF. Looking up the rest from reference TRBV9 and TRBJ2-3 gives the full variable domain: DSGVTQTPKHLITATGQRVTLRCSPRSGDLSVYWYQQSLDQGLQFLIQYYNGEERAKGNILERFSAQQFPDLHSELNLSSLELGDSALYFCASSVQPVTDTQYFGPGTRLTVL.

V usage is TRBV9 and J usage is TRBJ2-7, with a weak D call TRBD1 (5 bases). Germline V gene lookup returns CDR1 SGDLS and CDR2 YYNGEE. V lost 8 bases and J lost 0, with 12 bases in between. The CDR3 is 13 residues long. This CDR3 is CARVQQGSYEQYF. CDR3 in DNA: TGTGCCAGGGTTCAGCAGGGCTCCTACGAGCAGTACTTC. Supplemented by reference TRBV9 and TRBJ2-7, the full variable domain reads DSGVTQTPKHLITATGQRVTLRCSPRSGDLSVYWYQQSLDQGLQFLIQYYNGEERAKGNILERFSAQQFPDLHSELNLSSLELGDSALYFCARVQQGSYEQYFGPGTRLTVT.

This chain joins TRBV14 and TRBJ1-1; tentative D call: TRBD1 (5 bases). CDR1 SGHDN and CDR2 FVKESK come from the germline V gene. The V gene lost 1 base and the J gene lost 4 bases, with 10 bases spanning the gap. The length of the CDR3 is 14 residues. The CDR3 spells CASSQVYGGTEAFF. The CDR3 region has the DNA TGTGCCAGCAGCCAAGTCTACGGGGGCACTGAAGCTTTCTTT.

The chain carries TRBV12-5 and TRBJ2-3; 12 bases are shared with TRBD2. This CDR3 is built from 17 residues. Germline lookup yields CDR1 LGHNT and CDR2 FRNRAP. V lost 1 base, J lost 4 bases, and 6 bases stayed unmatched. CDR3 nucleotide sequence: TGTGCTAGTGGTTTGGGAAGACTAGCGGGGGTACCAGATACGCAGTATTTT. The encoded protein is CASGLGRLAGVPDTQYF.

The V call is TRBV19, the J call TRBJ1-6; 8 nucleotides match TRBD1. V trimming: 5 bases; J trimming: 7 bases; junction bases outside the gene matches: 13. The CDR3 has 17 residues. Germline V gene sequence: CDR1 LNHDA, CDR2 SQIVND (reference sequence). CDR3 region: CASSQYQRQGPNSPLHF. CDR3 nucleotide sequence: TGTGCCAGTAGTCAGTATCAGCGACAGGGGCCAAATTCACCCCTCCACTTT.

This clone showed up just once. The CDR3 bases are TGTGCCAGTACCCCAGGGGGCGCCAACTATGGCTACACCTTC. It specifies CASTPGGANYGYTF. The rearrangement joins TRBV19 to TRBJ1-2, with 8 bases aligning to TRBD1. The CDR3 length is 14 residues. CDR1 and CDR2 from the germline V gene are LNHDA and SQIVND (reference sequence). Germline trimming cut 7 bases from V and 2 bases from J; bases unmatched to any gene: 6.

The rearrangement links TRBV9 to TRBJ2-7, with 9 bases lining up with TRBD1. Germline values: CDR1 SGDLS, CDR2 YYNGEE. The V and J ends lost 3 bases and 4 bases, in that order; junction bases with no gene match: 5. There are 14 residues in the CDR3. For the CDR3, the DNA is TGTGCCAGCAGCGCCCGGGACAGGGCATACGAGCAGTACTTC. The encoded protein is CASSARDRAYEQYF.

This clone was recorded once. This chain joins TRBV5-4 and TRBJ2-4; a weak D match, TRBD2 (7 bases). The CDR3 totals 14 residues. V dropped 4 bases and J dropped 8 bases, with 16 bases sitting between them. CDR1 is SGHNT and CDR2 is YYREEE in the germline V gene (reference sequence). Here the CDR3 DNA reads TGTGCCAGCAGCCCGGAGGGGGGGGGAGACATTCAGTACTTC. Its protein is CASSPEGGGDIQYF.

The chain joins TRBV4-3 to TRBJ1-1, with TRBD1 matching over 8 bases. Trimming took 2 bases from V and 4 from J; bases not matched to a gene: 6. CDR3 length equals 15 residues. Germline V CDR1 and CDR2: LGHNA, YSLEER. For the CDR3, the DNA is TGCGCCAGCAGCCAAAACAGGGGGTTCGGCACTGAAGCTTTCTTT. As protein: CASSQNRGFGTEAFF.

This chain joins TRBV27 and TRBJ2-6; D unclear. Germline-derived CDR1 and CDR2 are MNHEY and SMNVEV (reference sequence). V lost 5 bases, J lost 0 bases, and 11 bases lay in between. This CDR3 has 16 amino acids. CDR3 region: CASSGSVVSGANVLTF. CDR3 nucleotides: TGTGCCAGCAGTGGCAGTGTCGTCTCTGGGGCCAACGTCCTGACTTTC. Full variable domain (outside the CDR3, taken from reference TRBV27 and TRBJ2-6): EAQVTQNPRYLITVTGKKLTVTCSQNMNHEYMSWYRQDPGLGLRQIYYSMNVEVTDKGDVPEGYKVSRKEKRNFPLILESPSPNQTSLYFCASSGSVVSGANVLTFGAGSRLTVL.

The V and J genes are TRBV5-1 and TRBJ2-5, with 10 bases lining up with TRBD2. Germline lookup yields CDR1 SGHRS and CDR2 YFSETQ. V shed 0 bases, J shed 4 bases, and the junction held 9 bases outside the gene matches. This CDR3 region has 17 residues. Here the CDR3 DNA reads TGCGCCAGCAGCTTGGTGGTAGCGGGGGGCCTCGGAGAGACCCAGTACTTC. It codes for CASSLVVAGGLGETQYF.